This record covers a single TCR beta chain. Its antigen remains unidentified. A read error is possible here, since a much larger clone lies one base away. This record comes from a study of T cell repertoires in cytomegalovirus infection. Looked up from germline, CDR1 is SEHNR and CDR2 is FQNEAQ (reference sequence). The CDR3 loop spans 11 amino acids. With 4 bases removed from V and 5 bases from J, the gap between germline ends came to 2 bases. MiXCR was run by TCRdb on the reads, yielding one entry per CDR3 protein. The sample holds 250,000 to 400,000 distinct CDR3 sequences; around 25% are singletons and the top ten take 13%.

Here the sequenced sample was cultured PBMCs, taken from culture after CMV antigen stimulation. V and J are TRBV7-9 and TRBJ1-4; D gene ambiguous. The TCR was taken from a human donor in good health (CMV status not recorded). Some clones in this sample may be carry-over from other donors' samples. The CDR3 DNA reads as TGTGCCAGCAGCTACAATGAAAAACTGTTTTTT. Translation gives CASSYNEKLFF.